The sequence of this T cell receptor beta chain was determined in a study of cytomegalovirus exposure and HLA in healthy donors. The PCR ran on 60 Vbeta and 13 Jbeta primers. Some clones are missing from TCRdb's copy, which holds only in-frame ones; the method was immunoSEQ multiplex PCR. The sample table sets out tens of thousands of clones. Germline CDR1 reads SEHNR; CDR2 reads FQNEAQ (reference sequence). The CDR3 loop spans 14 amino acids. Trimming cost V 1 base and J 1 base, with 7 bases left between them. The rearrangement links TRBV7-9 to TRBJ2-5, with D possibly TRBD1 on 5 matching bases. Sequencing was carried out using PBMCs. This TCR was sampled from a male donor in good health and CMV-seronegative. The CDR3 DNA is TGTGCCAGCAGCTTAGTGACAGCCCAAGAGACCCAGTACTTC. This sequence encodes CASSLVTAQETQYF.